This TCR beta chain was sequenced in a study of T cells in Graves' hyperthyroidism and ophthalmopathy. Study-wide background: Peripheral blood was obtained at initial diagnosis, preceding any treatment.

This clonotype was counted at least ten times. It was RNA transcripts that yielded the amplified TCR beta CDR3 regions. A set of HTBI primers served as the primers for a first-round RT-PCR of the TCR CDR3. MiXCR was run by TCRdb on the multiplex PCR reads, yielding one entry per CDR3 protein. Of 500,000 to 650,000 distinct CDR3 sequences listed, nearly 20% are singletons. Germline V CDR1 and CDR2: MDHEN, SYDVKM. The length of the CDR3 is 16 residues. V was clipped by 2 bases and J by 5 bases; unmatched bases: 8. The sample taken for sequencing was blood. This sequence joins TRBV28 and TRBJ2-3, with 9 bases that match TRBD2. The clonotype was recovered from a man aged 35-49 years with Graves' ophthalmopathy. The CDR3 spells CASSLPSGARLDTQYF. The CDR3 DNA is TGTGCCAGCAGTTTACCTAGCGGGGCAAGGTTAGATACGCAGTATTTT.